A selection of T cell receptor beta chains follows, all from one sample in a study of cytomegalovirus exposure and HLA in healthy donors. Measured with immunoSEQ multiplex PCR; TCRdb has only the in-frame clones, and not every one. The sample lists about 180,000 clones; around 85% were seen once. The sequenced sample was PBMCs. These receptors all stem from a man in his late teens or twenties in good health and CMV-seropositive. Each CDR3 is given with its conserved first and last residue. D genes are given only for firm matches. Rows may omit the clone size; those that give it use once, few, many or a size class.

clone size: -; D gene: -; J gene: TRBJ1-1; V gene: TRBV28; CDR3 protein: CASTPQGLNTEAFF; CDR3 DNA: TGTGCCAGCACCCCACAGGGATTGAACACTGAAGCTTTCTTT
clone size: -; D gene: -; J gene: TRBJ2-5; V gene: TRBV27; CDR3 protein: CASSLSGKETQYF; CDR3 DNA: TGTGCCAGCAGTCTATCCGGGAAAGAGACCCAGTACTTC
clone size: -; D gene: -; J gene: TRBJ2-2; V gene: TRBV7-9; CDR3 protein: CASSPQTGTNTGELFF; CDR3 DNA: TGTGCCAGCAGCCCTCAAACAGGGACGAACACCGGGGAGCTGTTTTTT
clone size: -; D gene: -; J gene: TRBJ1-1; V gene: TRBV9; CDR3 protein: CASGLEDGSEAFF; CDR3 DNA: TGTGCCAGCGGGCTGGAAGACGGTTCTGAAGCTTTCTTT
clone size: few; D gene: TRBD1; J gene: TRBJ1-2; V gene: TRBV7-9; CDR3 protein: CASSSTGENGYTF; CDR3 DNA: TGTGCCAGCAGCAGCACAGGGGAGAATGGCTACACCTTC
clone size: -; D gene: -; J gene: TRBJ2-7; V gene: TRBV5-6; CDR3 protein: CASSLPGSSYEQYF; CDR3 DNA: TGTGCCAGCAGCTTGCCTGGGAGCTCCTACGAGCAGTACTTC
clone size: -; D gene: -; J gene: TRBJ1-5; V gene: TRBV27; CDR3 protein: CAGGGCEGNQPQHF; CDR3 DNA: TGTGCCGGGGGGGGGTGTGAAGGCAATCAGCCCCAGCATTTT
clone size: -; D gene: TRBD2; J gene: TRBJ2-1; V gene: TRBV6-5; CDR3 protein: CASSPGTNIEQFF; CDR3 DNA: TGTGCCAGCAGCCCCGGGACTAACATCGAGCAGTTCTTC
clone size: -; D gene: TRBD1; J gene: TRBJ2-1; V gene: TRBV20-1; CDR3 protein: CSAETGKQQFF; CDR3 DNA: TGCAGTGCCGAGACAGGGAAGCAGCAGTTCTTC
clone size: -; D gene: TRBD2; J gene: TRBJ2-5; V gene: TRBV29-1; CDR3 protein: CSVAPGLAGGETQYF; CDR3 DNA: TGCAGCGTGGCCCCGGGACTAGCGGGCGGAGAGACCCAGTACTTC
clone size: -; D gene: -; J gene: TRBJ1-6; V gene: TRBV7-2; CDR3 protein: CASSPNRNSPLHF; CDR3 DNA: TGTGCCAGCAGCCCGAACAGAAATTCACCCCTCCACTTT
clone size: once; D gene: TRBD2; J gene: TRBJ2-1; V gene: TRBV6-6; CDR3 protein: CASGGGSNNEQFF; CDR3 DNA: TGTGCCAGCGGGGGAGGGAGTAACAATGAGCAGTTCTTC
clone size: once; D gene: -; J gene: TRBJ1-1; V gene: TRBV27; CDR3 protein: CASSLGANRVAFF; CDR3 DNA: TGTGCCAGCAGTTTAGGGGCAAATCGGGTGGCTTTCTTT
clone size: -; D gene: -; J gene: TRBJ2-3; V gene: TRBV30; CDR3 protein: CAWSLADTQYF; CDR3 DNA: TGTGCCTGGAGTCTCGCAGATACGCAGTATTTT
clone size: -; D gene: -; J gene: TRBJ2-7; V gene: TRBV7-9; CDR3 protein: CASSGAQGSYEQYF; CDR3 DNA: TGTGCCAGCAGCGGGGCCCAGGGGAGCTACGAGCAGTACTTC
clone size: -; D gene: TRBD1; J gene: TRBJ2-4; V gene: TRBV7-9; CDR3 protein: CASSLYSRGRIRYGNIQYF; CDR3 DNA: TGTGCCAGCAGCTTATATTCCAGGGGGCGCATTCGGTATGGAAACATTCAGTACTTC
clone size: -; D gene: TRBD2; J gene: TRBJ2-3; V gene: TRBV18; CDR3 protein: CASSPISGGISDTQYF; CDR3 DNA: TGTGCCAGCTCACCAATAAGCGGGGGTATATCAGATACGCAGTATTTT
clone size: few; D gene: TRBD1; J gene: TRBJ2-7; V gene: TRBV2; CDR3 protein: CASKWDRGIYEQYF; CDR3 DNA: TGTGCCAGCAAATGGGACAGGGGGATCTACGAGCAGTACTTC
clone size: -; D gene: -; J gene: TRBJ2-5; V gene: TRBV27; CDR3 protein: CASSFGGETQYF; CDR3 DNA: TGTGCCAGCAGTTTTGGGGGGGAGACCCAGTACTTC
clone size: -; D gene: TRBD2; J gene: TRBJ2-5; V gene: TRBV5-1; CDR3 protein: CASRREETQYF; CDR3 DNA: TGCGCCAGCAGGCGGGAGGAGACCCAGTACTTC
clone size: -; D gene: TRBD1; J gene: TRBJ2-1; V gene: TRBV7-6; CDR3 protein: CASSRTGPLDNEQFF; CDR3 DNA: TGTGCCAGCAGCCGGACAGGGCCCTTAGACAATGAGCAGTTCTTC
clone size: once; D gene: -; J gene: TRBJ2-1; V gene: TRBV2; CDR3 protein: CASSKQGYDEQFF; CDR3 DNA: TGTGCCAGCAGTAAACAGGGTTACGATGAGCAGTTCTTC
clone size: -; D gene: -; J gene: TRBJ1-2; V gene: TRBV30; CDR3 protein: CAWSVPTAGGYTF; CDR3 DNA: TGTGCCTGGAGTGTACCCACGGCGGGTGGCTACACCTTC
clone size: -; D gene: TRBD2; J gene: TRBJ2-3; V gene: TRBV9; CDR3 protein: CASSTRSAGATDTQYF; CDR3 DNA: TGTGCCAGCAGCACAAGATCAGCGGGAGCCACAGATACGCAGTATTTT
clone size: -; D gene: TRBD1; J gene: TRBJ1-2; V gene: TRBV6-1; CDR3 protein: CASSEAQGASYGYTF; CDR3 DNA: TGTGCCAGCAGTGAAGCCCAGGGGGCTTCCTATGGCTACACCTTC
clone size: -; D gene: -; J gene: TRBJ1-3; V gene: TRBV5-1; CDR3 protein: CASSPRGDPSSGNTIYF; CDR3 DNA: TGCGCCAGCAGCCCCAGGGGCGATCCGAGCTCTGGAAACACCATATATTTT
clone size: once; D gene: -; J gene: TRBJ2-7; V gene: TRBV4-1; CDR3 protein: CASSQELGTFGYEQYF; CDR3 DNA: TGCGCCAGCAGCCAAGAACTCGGGACATTTGGCTACGAGCAGTACTTC
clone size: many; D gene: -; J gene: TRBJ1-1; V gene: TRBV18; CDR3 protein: CASSPFEWYTEAFF; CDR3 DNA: TGTGCCAGCTCACCATTCGAGTGGTACACTGAAGCTTTCTTT
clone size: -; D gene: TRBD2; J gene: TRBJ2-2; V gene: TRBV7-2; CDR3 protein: CASSSSGTSDTGELFF; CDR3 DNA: TGTGCCAGCAGCTCCTCCGGGACTAGCGACACCGGGGAGCTGTTTTTT
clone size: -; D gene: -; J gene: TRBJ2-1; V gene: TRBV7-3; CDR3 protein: CASSATVYNEQFF; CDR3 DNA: TGTGCCAGCAGCGCAACAGTCTACAATGAGCAGTTCTTC
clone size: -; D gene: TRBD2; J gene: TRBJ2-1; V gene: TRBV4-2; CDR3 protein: CASSQDPSGGILNEQFF; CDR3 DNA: TGTGCCAGCAGCCAAGATCCCAGCGGGGGGATCTTGAATGAGCAGTTCTTC
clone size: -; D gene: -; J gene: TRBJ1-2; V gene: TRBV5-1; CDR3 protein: CASSFSGTQNYGYTF; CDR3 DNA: TGCGCCAGCAGCTTCTCAGGAACCCAAAACTATGGCTACACCTTC
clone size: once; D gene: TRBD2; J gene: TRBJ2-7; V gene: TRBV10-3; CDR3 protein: CATARQRDYEQYF; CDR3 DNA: TGTGCCACAGCCCGGCAGCGGGATTACGAGCAGTACTTC
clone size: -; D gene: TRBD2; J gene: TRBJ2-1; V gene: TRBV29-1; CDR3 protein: CSVDGLADPYNEQFF; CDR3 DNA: TGCAGCGTTGATGGCCTAGCGGACCCATACAATGAGCAGTTCTTC
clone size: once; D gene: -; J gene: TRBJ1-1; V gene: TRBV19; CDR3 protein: CASSIARYTEAFF; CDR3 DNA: TGTGCCAGTAGTATTGCCAGGTACACTGAAGCTTTCTTT
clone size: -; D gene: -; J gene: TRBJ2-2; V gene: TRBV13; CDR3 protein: CASSLRQENTGELFF; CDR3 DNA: TGTGCCAGCAGCCTAAGACAGGAGAACACCGGGGAGCTGTTTTTT
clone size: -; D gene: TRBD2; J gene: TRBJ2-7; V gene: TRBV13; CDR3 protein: CASSLSSGLASYEQYF; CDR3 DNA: TGTGCCAGCAGCTTATCGAGTGGACTAGCATCCTACGAGCAGTACTTC
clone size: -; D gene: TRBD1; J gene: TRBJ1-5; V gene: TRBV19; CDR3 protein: CASRDRNNQPQHF; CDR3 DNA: TGTGCCAGTAGGGACAGGAACAATCAGCCCCAGCATTTT
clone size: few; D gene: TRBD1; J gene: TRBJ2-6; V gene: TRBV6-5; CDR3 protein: CASRGQSSGANVLTF; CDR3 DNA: TGTGCCAGCAGGGGACAGTCCTCTGGGGCCAACGTCCTGACTTTC
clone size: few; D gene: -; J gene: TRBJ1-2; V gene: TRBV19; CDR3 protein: CASNPGGFYGYTF; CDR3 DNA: TGTGCCAGTAATCCAGGAGGGTTCTATGGCTACACCTTC
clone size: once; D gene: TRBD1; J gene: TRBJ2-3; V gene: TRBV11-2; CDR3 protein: CASRRPGQRDTQYF; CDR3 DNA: TGTGCCAGCAGACGGCCGGGACAGAGAGATACGCAGTATTTT
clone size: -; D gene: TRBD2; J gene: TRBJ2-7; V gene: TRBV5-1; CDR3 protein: CASSLDGGGGEQYF; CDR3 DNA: TGCGCCAGCAGCTTGGACGGCGGGGGAGGCGAGCAGTACTTC
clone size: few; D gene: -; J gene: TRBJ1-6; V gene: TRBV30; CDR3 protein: CAWTPGQSGPLHF; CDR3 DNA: TGTGCCTGGACCCCCGGACAGTCTGGACCCCTCCACTTT
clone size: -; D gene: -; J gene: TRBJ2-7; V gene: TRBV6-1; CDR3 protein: CASSEISGYPYEQYF; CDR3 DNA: TGTGCCAGCAGTGAAATATCAGGGTATCCTTACGAGCAGTACTTC
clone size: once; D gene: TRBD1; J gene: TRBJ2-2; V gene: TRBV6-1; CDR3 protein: CASDRVETGELFF; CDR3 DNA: TGTGCCAGCGACAGGGTAGAGACCGGGGAGCTGTTTTTT
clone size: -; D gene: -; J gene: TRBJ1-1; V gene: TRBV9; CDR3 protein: CASSVGAPNTEAFF; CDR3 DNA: TGTGCCAGCAGCGTAGGGGCACCGAACACTGAAGCTTTCTTT
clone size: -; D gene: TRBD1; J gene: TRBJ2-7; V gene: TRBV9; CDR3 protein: CASSVEGTGGHEQYF; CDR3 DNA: TGTGCCAGCAGCGTAGAAGGGACAGGGGGCCACGAGCAGTACTTC
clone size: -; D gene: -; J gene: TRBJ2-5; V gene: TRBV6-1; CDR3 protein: CARAKGGARETQYF; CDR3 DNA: TGTGCCAGGGCCAAGGGGGGGGCACGAGAGACCCAGTACTTC
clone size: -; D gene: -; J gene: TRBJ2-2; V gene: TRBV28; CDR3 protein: CASRTGQYTGELFF; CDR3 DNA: TGTGCCAGCAGAACCGGACAGTACACCGGGGAGCTGTTTTTT
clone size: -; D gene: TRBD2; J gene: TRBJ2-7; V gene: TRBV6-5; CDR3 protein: CASSRSASGRYEQYF; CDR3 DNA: TGTGCCAGCAGTCGATCGGCTAGCGGGAGATACGAGCAGTACTTC
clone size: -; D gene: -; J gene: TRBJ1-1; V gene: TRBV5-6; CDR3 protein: CASSFGSGTEAFF; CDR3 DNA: TGTGCCAGCAGCTTTGGCTCGGGCACTGAAGCTTTCTTT
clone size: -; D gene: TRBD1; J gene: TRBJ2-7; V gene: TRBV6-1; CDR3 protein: CASSTGTGVYEQYF; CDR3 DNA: TGTGCCAGCAGCACCGGGACAGGGGTCTACGAGCAGTACTTC
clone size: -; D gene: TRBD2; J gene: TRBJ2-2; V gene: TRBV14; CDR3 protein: CASSQDPSAGGVVNTGELFF; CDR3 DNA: TGTGCCAGCAGCCAAGATCCCTCGGCTGGGGGGGTGGTTAACACCGGGGAGCTGTTTTTT
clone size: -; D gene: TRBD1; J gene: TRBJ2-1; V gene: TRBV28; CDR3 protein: CASTGGRDEQFF; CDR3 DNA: TGTGCCAGCACAGGGGGCAGGGATGAGCAGTTCTTC